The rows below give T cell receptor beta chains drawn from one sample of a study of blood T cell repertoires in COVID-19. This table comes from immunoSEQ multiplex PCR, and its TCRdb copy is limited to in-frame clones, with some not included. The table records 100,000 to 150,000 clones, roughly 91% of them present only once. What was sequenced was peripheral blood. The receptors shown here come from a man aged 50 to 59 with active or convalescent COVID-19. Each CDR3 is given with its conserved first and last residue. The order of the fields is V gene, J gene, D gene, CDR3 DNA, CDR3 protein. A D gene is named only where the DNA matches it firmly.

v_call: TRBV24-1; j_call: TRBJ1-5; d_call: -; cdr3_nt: TGTGCCTCCGTCAGGAATAGCAATCAGCCCCAGCATTTT; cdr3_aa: CASVRNSNQPQHF
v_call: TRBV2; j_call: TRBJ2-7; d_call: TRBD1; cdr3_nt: TGTGCCATCGACAGGGCCGGAGCCTACGAGCAGTACTTC; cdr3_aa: CAIDRAGAYEQYF
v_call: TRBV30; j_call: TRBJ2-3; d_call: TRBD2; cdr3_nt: TGTGCCTGGAGTGTACCGGGACTAGCGGGGGGGGGAGATACGCAGTATTTT; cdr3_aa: CAWSVPGLAGGGDTQYF
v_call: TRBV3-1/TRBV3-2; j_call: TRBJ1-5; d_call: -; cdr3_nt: TGTGCCAGCAGCCAAGATGGGGGGGGGAGGCCCCAGCATTTT; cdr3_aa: CASSQDGGGRPQHF
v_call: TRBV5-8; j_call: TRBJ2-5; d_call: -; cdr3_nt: TGTGCCAGCAGCTCTGGGGGGCAAGAGACCCAGTACTTC; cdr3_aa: CASSSGGQETQYF
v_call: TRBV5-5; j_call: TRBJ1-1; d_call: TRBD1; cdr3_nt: TGTGCCAGCAGCAGCCACAGGGGGATGTACACTGAAGCTTTCTTT; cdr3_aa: CASSSHRGMYTEAFF
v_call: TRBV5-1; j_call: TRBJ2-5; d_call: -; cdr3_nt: TGCGCCAGCAGTCGGGACATCAATGAGGTGGCCCAGTACTTC; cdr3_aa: CASSRDINEVAQYF
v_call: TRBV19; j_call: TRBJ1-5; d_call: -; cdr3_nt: TGTGCCAGTAGTACGCAGGGAGGGGGTCAGCCCCAGCATTTT; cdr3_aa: CASSTQGGGQPQHF
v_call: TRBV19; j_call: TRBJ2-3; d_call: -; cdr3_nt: TGTGCCAGTAGTGGAGGGTATAGCACAGATACGCAGTATTTT; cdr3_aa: CASSGGYSTDTQYF
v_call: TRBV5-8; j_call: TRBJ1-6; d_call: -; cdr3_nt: TGTGCCAGCAGCTTGGTAGTTACGGCAGGGTATAGTTCACCCCTCCACTTT; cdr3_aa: CASSLVVTAGYSSPLHF
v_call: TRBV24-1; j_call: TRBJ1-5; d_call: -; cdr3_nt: TGTGCCACCACCACTTATAGTCAAGAGTATAGCAATCAGCCCCAGCATTTT; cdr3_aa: CATTTYSQEYSNQPQHF
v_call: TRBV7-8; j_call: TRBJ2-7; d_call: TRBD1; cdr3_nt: TGTGCCAGCAGCATCGAGGACAGGGGTGTGTACGAGCAGTACTTC; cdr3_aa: CASSIEDRGVYEQYF
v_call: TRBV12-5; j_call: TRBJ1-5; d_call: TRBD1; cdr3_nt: TGTGCTAGTGAAACAGGGGGCGGTCAGCCCCAGCATTTT; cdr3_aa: CASETGGGQPQHF
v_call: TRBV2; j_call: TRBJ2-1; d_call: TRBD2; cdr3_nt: TGTGCCAGCAGTGCGACTAGCGGGTCCTACAATGAGCAGTTCTTC; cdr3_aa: CASSATSGSYNEQFF
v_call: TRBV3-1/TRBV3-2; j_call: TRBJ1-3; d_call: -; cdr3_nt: TGTGCCAGCAGCCGGAGAAATGCCGGAAACACCATATATTTT; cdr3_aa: CASSRRNAGNTIYF
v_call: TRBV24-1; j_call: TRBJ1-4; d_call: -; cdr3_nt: TGTGCCACCAGTGACACAAATGAAAAACTGTTTTTT; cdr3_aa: CATSDTNEKLFF
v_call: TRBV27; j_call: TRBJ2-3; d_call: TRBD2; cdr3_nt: TGTGCCAGCAGTTTAGGACTAGCGGGTTTATTTGGCACAGATACGCAGTATTTT; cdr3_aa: CASSLGLAGLFGTDTQYF
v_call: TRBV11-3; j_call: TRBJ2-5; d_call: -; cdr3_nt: TGTGCCAGCAGCCCAGGGGGGACCCAAGAGACCCAGTACTTC; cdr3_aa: CASSPGGTQETQYF